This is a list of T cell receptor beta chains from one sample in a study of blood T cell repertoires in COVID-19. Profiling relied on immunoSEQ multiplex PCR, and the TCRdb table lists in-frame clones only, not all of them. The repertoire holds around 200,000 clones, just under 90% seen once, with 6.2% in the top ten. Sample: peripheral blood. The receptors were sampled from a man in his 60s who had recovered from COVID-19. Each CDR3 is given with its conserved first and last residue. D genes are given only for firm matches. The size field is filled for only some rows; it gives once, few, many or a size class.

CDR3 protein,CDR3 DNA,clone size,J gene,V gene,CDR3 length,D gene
CASSLGSSGNTDTQYF,TGTGCCAGCAGCTTAGGAAGTAGCGGGAACACAGATACGCAGTATTTT,-,TRBJ2-3,TRBV7-9,16,TRBD2
CASSLVTVQGTQYF,TGTGCCAGCAGCTTAGTAACCGTGCAGGGTACGCAGTATTTT,-,TRBJ2-3,TRBV11-2,14,-
CASSSGSLQPQHF,TGTGCCAGCAGCTCGGGTAGCCTCCAGCCCCAGCATTTT,many,TRBJ1-5,TRBV5-4,13,-
CATRRGSNEQFF,TGTGCCACCCGTCGAGGGTCCAATGAGCAGTTCTTC,-,TRBJ2-1,TRBV24-1,12,-
CASRSTGGKYEQYF,TGTGCCAGCAGATCGACAGGGGGCAAGTACGAGCAGTACTTC,-,TRBJ2-7,TRBV25-1,14,TRBD1
CSVEKSETQYF,TGCAGTGTTGAGAAATCGGAGACCCAGTACTTC,-,TRBJ2-5,TRBV20-1,11,-
CASSFRGSNYGYTF,TGTGCCAGCAGCTTCAGGGGATCCAACTATGGCTACACCTTC,-,TRBJ1-2,TRBV7-2,14,-
CASSLGDGPYNEQFF,TGTGCCAGCAGCTTGGGAGACGGCCCTTACAATGAGCAGTTCTTC,-,TRBJ2-1,TRBV11-3,15,-
CASSPGQGNTIYF,TGTGCCAGCAGCCCGGGACAGGGAAACACCATATATTTT,many,TRBJ1-3,TRBV7-2,13,TRBD1
CASSLGTGRGYTF,TGCGCCAGCAGCTTGGGAACAGGGAGAGGCTACACCTTC,-,TRBJ1-2,TRBV5-1,13,-
CASSTTSPGGSDEQYF,TGTGCCAGCAGCACAACCTCACCCGGAGGTAGCGACGAGCAGTACTTC,-,TRBJ2-7,TRBV7-9,16,-
CASSLEPGNEQFF,TGTGCCAGCAGCTTAGAACCAGGGAATGAGCAGTTCTTC,-,TRBJ2-1,TRBV11-3,13,-
CASRGTGFYGYTF,TGTGCCAGTAGGGGGACAGGGTTCTATGGCTACACCTTC,-,TRBJ1-2,TRBV19,13,TRBD1
CASSSGTGLRYEQYF,TGTGCCAGCAGTTCCGGGACAGGGCTTAGATACGAGCAGTACTTC,once,TRBJ2-7,TRBV6-2/TRBV6-3,15,TRBD1
CASSLQLAVSYNEQFF,TGTGCCAGCAGCCTTCAACTAGCGGTTTCCTACAATGAGCAGTTCTTC,-,TRBJ2-1,TRBV3-1/TRBV3-2,16,TRBD2
CATSIGQGLMTEAFF,TGTGCCACCAGCATAGGACAGGGATTGATGACTGAAGCTTTCTTT,-,TRBJ1-1,TRBV15,15,TRBD1
CASSERGFYGYTF,TGTGCCAGCAGTGAACGAGGGTTTTATGGCTACACCTTC,-,TRBJ1-2,TRBV6-1,13,-
CASGLRQGAEKLFF,TGTGCTAGTGGTTTAAGACAGGGAGCGGAAAAACTGTTTTTT,-,TRBJ1-4,TRBV12-5,14,TRBD1
CASSPLALRGTGELFF,TGTGCCAGCTCACCCCTAGCGCTACGGGGGACCGGGGAGCTGTTTTTT,-,TRBJ2-2,TRBV18,16,-
CASSPWDRGGTEAFF,TGTGCCAGCAGCCCTTGGGACAGGGGAGGCACTGAAGCTTTCTTT,-,TRBJ1-1,TRBV7-2,15,TRBD1
CSVEGGTGGGGRANVLTF,TGCAGCGTTGAAGGTGGGACAGGGGGCGGAGGTAGGGCCAACGTCCTGACTTTC,-,TRBJ2-6,TRBV29-1,18,TRBD1
CASRYGTYEQYF,TGTGCCAGCAGGTACGGGACCTACGAGCAGTACTTC,-,TRBJ2-7,TRBV2,12,-
CASGQSLNQPQHF,TGTGCCAGCGGACAGTCCCTCAATCAGCCCCAGCATTTT,-,TRBJ1-5,TRBV2,13,-
CASSWGRDNEQFF,TGTGCCAGCAGTTGGGGGAGGGACAATGAGCAGTTCTTC,-,TRBJ2-1,TRBV12-3/TRBV12-4,13,TRBD2
CASSLPDRDDYGYTF,TGTGCCAGCAGTTTACCGGACAGGGATGACTATGGCTACACCTTC,-,TRBJ1-2,TRBV28,15,TRBD1
CASSIRRGKAQETQYF,TGTGCCAGTAGTATAAGGAGGGGTAAGGCCCAAGAGACCCAGTACTTC,-,TRBJ2-5,TRBV19,16,-
CASTLRNYGYTF,TGTGCCAGTACCCTGAGGAACTATGGCTACACCTTC,-,TRBJ1-2,TRBV19,12,-
CASSRGQQETQYF,TGTGCCAGCAGCCGAGGACAGCAAGAGACCCAGTACTTC,once,TRBJ2-5,TRBV7-3,13,-
CASSIAENTEAFF,TGTGCCAGTAGTATAGCAGAGAACACTGAAGCTTTCTTT,-,TRBJ1-1,TRBV19,13,-